This T cell receptor (beta chain) came from a study of response to subunit inactivated influenza vaccine (dated by TCRdb to 2017 to 2018). Context from the whole study: The study used deep quantitative T cell receptor repertoire profiling to track responses to a trivalent subunit inactivated influenza vaccine.

V is pared back by 4 bases and J by 1 base, with 11 bases lying between the germline termini. The germline V gene specifies SGHRS as CDR1 and YFSETQ as CDR2. The CDR3 runs 14 residues from the cysteine to the phenylalanine. Only the CDR3 region is kept as DNA, spanning 42 bases read in frame from base 1. Preparation of the library involved RT-PCR. The instrument was an Illumina HiSeq 2500. TCRdb handled the public reads itself, with Q25 trimming in fastp and clone calling in MiXCR, and kept productive beta chains. CDR3 protein duplicates are merged, each entry listing the most common genes and DNA. The sample table holds around 760,000 distinct CDR3 sequences, of which 11% to 15% were seen once. 6% to 7% of the sample is held by the ten biggest clonotypes. About this clonotype: The clone's antigen remains unknown. No clone much larger than this one lies a single base away; base qualities are absent.

The paper as a whole reports these results and caveats: It was suggested by the authors that each seasonal influenza vaccination may recruit only a limited number of new T cells.

The chain employs TRBV5-1 and TRBJ1-1, and perhaps TRBD1 as D gene, on 6 matching bases. Sequenced here: PBMCs from blood, sampled around two weeks before vaccination. This TCR was sampled from a man aged 45 to 65 who received an inactivated influenza vaccine. Donor details come from another sample of the same person, matched by shared clones. The CDR3 protein sequence reads: CASSTGQRNTEAFF. The DNA sequence is given as TGCGCCAGCAGCACCGGACAGAGGAACACTGAAGCTTTCTTT.